This T cell receptor (beta chain) was documented in a study of cytomegalovirus exposure and HLA in healthy donors. Whole-study context: T cells numbering about 179 million yielded some 100 million unique TCR beta sequences in an earlier analysis.

General study points: A missense variant in DCLRE1C was later tied to TCR beta V- and J-gene trimming. Productive status was seen about 90% or about 30% of the time for most TCR beta V segments in an earlier analysis. Across HLA loci, a later analysis found differing TCR association rates, with DRB1 most and HLA-C fewest.

V dropped 4 bases and J dropped 9 bases, with 24 bases sitting between them. The CDR3 covers 17 residues. CDR1 and CDR2 from the germline V gene are SNHLY and FYNNEI. Notes on this clone: Its antigen is as yet unknown.

The primer mix had 60 Vbeta and 13 Jbeta primers. Here immunoSEQ multiplex PCR was the method, and the copy in TCRdb shows in-frame clones only, minus some. Here the sample spans over 60,000 clones, roughly 70% being singletons. The sequencing input was PBMCs. The rearrangement links TRBV2 to TRBJ1-4; tentatively, D is TRBD1 (6 bases). This clonotype was sampled from a man in his 70s in good health and CMV-seronegative. The CDR3 spells CASSVQGGRSSGQKLFF. For the CDR3, the DNA is TGTGCCAGCAGTGTGCAAGGGGGTAGGAGTAGTGGGCAAAAACTGTTTTTT.